The present TCR beta chain was sequenced within a study of T cells after yellow fever vaccination. Findings of the study overall: Compared with primary, the secondary response was weaker and peaked at day 5, not 15.

The CDR3 spans 13 residues. Germline CDR1 SGDLS, CDR2 YYNGEE. V was trimmed by 0 bases and J by 0 bases, leaving 4 bases between them. This clonotype showed up many times. Its target is not known. TCRdb re-called the 5' RACE reads through MiXCR, storing one row per CDR3 protein. The data contain about 320,000 distinct CDR3 sequences, 3.5% to 4.5% of them singletons. The chain couples TRBV9 to TRBJ2-7; D gene ambiguous. The sample was PBMCs, taken 15 days after the yellow fever booster vaccination. This TCR derives from a man younger than 35 who received the YFV17D yellow fever vaccine. CDR3 sequence (DNA): TGTGCCAGCAGCGTAGGGGACTCCTACGAGCAGTACTTC. This gives the protein CASSVGDSYEQYF.